The 27 T cell receptor beta chains reported below all come from one sample, sequenced in a study of cytomegalovirus exposure and HLA in healthy donors (dated by TCRdb to 2016 to 2017). Libraries were built with the immunoSEQ multiplex PCR assay. For the multiplex PCR, a mixture combining 60 forward primers for TCR Vbeta segments and 13 reverse primers for TCR Jbeta segments was used. TCRdb took over this immuneACCESS table, retaining in-frame rearrangements with V and J assigned. Such tables are incomplete; in checked studies, under half of the missing clones stem from an unresolved V gene, and the remainder is unexplained. The sample table lists roughly 250,000 clones, approximately 84% of them with a count of one. About 2% of the sample rests with the top ten. Sequencing used PBMCs. The receptors originated from a woman in her 40s in good health and CMV-seropositive.

The chain uses TRBV15 and TRBJ2-2; TRBD1 agrees at 10 bases. Germline loops: CDR1 LNHNV, CDR2 YYDKDF (reference sequence). Trimming removed 0 bases from V and 5 bases from J; junction bases left unmatched: 6. CDR3 length: 17 amino acids. The CDR3 region has the DNA TGTGCCACCAGCAGAGATGGACAGGGGGTATTGACCGGGGAGCTGTTTTTT. This translates into CATSRDGQGVLTGELFF. The variable domain in full, completed from reference TRBV15 and TRBJ2-2, reads DAMVIQNPRYQVTQFGKPVTLSCSQTLNHNVMYWYQQKSSQAPKLLFHYYDKDFNNEADTPDNFQSRRPNTSFCFLDIRSPGLGDTAMYLCATSRDGQGVLTGELFFGEGSRLTVL.

The count of this clone is one. V usage is TRBV7-6 and J usage is TRBJ2-1, with TRBD2 identical over 13 bases. This CDR3 has 19 residues. V shed 0 bases, J shed 0 bases, and the junction held 5 bases outside the gene matches. CDR1 is SGHVS, CDR2 FNYEAQ, per germline. The CDR3 loop is CASSLAGLAGKPSYNEQFF. DNA for the CDR3: TGTGCCAGCAGCTTAGCGGGACTAGCGGGGAAACCCTCCTACAATGAGCAGTTCTTC.

To note about this clone: In the same sample, other DNA sequences code for this CDR3. The J gene is TRBJ1-1, the V gene TRBV30; a weak D match, TRBD1 (5 bases). This CDR3 has 13 amino acids. CDR1 is GTSNPN and CDR2 is SVGIG in the germline V gene (reference sequence). The germline V and J ends were trimmed by 0 bases and 5 bases, with 10 bases remaining between them. This CDR3 is CAWSVTGGTEAFF. CDR3 DNA sequence: TGTGCCTGGAGTGTAACCGGGGGGACTGAAGCTTTCTTT.

This clone was detected only a few times. V and J are TRBV7-9 and TRBJ2-5; a possible D gene is TRBD1 (5 bases). TRBJ2-7 explains the end of the DNA better; the J call may be wrong. CDR3 length equals 12 residues. Germline lookup yields CDR1 SEHNR and CDR2 FQNEAQ (reference sequence). The DNA of the CDR3 is TGTGCCAGCAGCGACCAGGGTTACGAGCAGTACTTC. This translates into CASSDQGYEQYF.

This rearrangement joins TRBV6-5 to TRBJ1-2; D is undetermined. V lost 0 bases and J lost 4, with 6 bases in between. The CDR3 has 13 amino acids. Germline CDR1 MNHEY, CDR2 SVGAGI. The CDR3 DNA follows: TGTGCCAGCAGTTACTCCCAATCCTATGGCTACACCTTC. Amino acids: CASSYSQSYGYTF.

The chain recombines TRBV7-9 with TRBJ2-7; weak D call: TRBD2 (6 bases). This CDR3 has 13 residues. V was shortened by 4 bases and J by 2 bases, with 9 bases between the two germline ends. Germline V gene sequence: CDR1 SEHNR, CDR2 FQNEAQ (reference sequence). The CDR3 here is CASSWGLTYEQYF. In nucleotides, the CDR3 is TGTGCCAGCAGCTGGGGACTGACCTACGAGCAGTACTTC. The whole variable domain, filled in from reference TRBV7-9 and TRBJ2-7, reads DTGVSQNPRHKITKRGQNVTFRCDPISEHNRLYWYRQTLGQGPEFLTYFQNEAQLEKSRLLSDRFSAERPKGSFSTLEIQRTEQGDSAMYLCASSWGLTYEQYFGPGTRLTVT.

The rearrangement joins TRBV6-5 to TRBJ2-7; no reliable D call. Trimming shortened V by 0 bases and J by 2 bases, and 8 bases separated the two germline ends. This CDR3 is built from 14 residues. The germline gives CDR1 MNHEY, CDR2 SVGAGI. CDR3 protein: CASSYSAGPYEQYF. The DNA for the CDR3 is TGTGCCAGCAGTTACTCGGCAGGCCCCTACGAGCAGTACTTC.

This clone was counted once. The chain recombines TRBV15 with TRBJ2-1, with D maybe TRBD2 (6 bases). V shed 1 base and J shed 5 bases, with 18 bases lying between them. Germline V gene data show CDR1 as LNHNV and CDR2 as YYDKDF (reference sequence). The length of the CDR3 is 17 residues. CDR3 sequence: CATSRGLSGAGDNEQFF. CDR3 sequence (DNA): TGTGCCACCAGCAGAGGTTTATCGGGAGCCGGCGACAATGAGCAGTTCTTC.

There are a few counts of this clone. CDR3 DNA: TGTGCCTGGAGTGTACGCGGGTCTCTCTACAATGAGCAGTTCTTC. Encoded protein: CAWSVRGSLYNEQFF. The rearrangement uses TRBV30 and TRBJ2-1; the D gene is possibly TRBD2 (5 bases). The V gene's germline CDR1 is GTSNPN and CDR2 SVGIG (reference sequence). CDR3 length equals 15 residues. V shed 0 bases and J shed 3 bases, with 12 bases lying between them.

V usage is TRBV5-5 and J usage is TRBJ2-7; 7 nucleotides match TRBD1. The germline gives CDR1 SGHKS, CDR2 YYEKEE (reference sequence). The CDR3 runs 15 residues. Germline trimming cut 4 bases from V and 2 bases from J; bases unmatched to any gene: 9. The CDR3 protein is CASSRTGTETYEQYF. In DNA form, the CDR3 reads TGTGCCAGCAGCAGAACCGGGACAGAGACCTACGAGCAGTACTTC.

The rearrangement uses TRBV28 and TRBJ1-2; no firm D call. Germline-derived CDR1 and CDR2 are MDHEN and SYDVKM. The CDR3 runs 14 residues. V lost 8 bases to trimming and J lost 4 bases, with 17 bases between them. In DNA, the CDR3 is TGTGCCAGCGAATACTCAGGTTCGCTCTATGGCTACACCTTC. Translating it yields CASEYSGSLYGYTF.

V gene TRBV7-9 combines with J gene TRBJ2-1; 8 bases line up with TRBD2. V was pared by 5 bases and J by 5 bases, with 8 bases of the junction left unmatched. The CDR3 is 15 amino acids. Germline CDR1 and CDR2: SEHNR and FQNEAQ (reference sequence). The CDR3 coding sequence is TGTGCCAGCAGCCCGGAGCGGGAGCTGCACAATGAGCAGTTCTTC. Protein sequence: CASSPERELHNEQFF. Complete variable domain (other parts from reference TRBV7-9 and TRBJ2-1): DTGVSQNPRHKITKRGQNVTFRCDPISEHNRLYWYRQTLGQGPEFLTYFQNEAQLEKSRLLSDRFSAERPKGSFSTLEIQRTEQGDSAMYLCASSPERELHNEQFFGPGTRLTVL.

The gene calls are TRBV18 and TRBJ2-1, with 8 bases aligning to TRBD2. CDR1 is KGHSH and CDR2 is LQKENI in the germline V gene. V shed 0 bases, J shed 0 bases, and the junction held 4 bases outside the gene matches. The CDR3 extends over 17 amino acids. The CDR3, as DNA: TGTGCCAGCTCACCACCCGGGGGGGGAAGCTCCTACAATGAGCAGTTCTTC. It codes for CASSPPGGGSSYNEQFF.

Only one count was recorded for this clone. The gene calls are TRBV9 and TRBJ1-1; 7 bases fit TRBD1. The germline CDR1 and CDR2 sequences are SGDLS and YYNGEE. V was clipped by 2 bases and J by 5 bases; unmatched bases: 3. The length of the CDR3 is 13 residues. In nucleotides, the CDR3 is TGTGCCAGCAGCGTGACAGGGTGGACTGAAGCTTTCTTT. This sequence encodes CASSVTGWTEAFF.

The V and J genes are TRBV5-4 and TRBJ2-3; 14 bases map to TRBD2. V lost 5 bases, J lost 1 base, and 6 bases stayed unmatched. Germline-derived CDR1 and CDR2 are SGHNT and YYREEE (reference sequence). This CDR3 is 17 amino acids long. CDR3 sequence (DNA): TGTGCCAGCAGACCGGGACTAGCGGGAGTGGGCACAGATACGCAGTATTTT. Its protein product is CASRPGLAGVGTDTQYF.

V and J are TRBV9 and TRBJ1-2; D gene uncertain. The CDR3 has 14 residues. CDR1 is SGDLS and CDR2 is YYNGEE in the germline V gene. Trimming pared 0 bases from V and 2 bases from J, leaving 8 bases between. The CDR3 reads CASSVDGGNYGYTF. DNA for the CDR3: TGTGCCAGCAGCGTAGATGGCGGAAACTATGGCTACACCTTC.

This clone has only one observation. The gene calls are TRBV19 and TRBJ2-7; 9 bases align to TRBD2. The V gene's germline CDR1 is LNHDA and CDR2 SQIVND (reference sequence). The CDR3 is 15 residues long. V was pared by 6 bases and J by 0 bases, with 6 bases of the junction left unmatched. The CDR3, as DNA: TGTGCCAGTAGCCATGGTAGCGGGGGCTCCTACGAGCAGTACTTC. This sequence encodes CASSHGSGGSYEQYF.

The chain joins TRBV6-1 to TRBJ1-3; D call uncertain. V was cut by 6 bases and J by 0 bases, with 18 bases left in between. The V gene's germline CDR1 is MNHNS and CDR2 SASEGT. There are 17 residues in the CDR3. DNA of the CDR3: TGTGCCAGCAGCGAACGAACCCTTGGAGTCTCTGGAAACACCATATATTTT. Its protein product is CASSERTLGVSGNTIYF.

CDR3 nucleotide sequence: TGTGCCAGCAGCTTGGCTCTAGCGGGCTACGAGCAGTACTTC. Translating it yields CASSLALAGYEQYF. This chain uses TRBV5-8 with TRBJ2-7; TRBD2 aligns across 8 bases. V shed 0 bases and J 3 bases; nucleotides not matched to a gene: 2. The CDR3 consists of 14 residues. Per the germline V gene, CDR1 is SGHTS and CDR2 is YDEGEE. The variable domain in full, with the rest retrieved from reference TRBV5-8 and TRBJ2-7, is EAGVTQSPTHLIKTRGQQATLRCSPISGHTSVYWYQQALGLGLQFLLWYDEGEERNRGNFPPRFSGRQFPNYSSELNVNALELEDSALYLCASSLALAGYEQYFGPGTRLTVT.

The rearrangement uses TRBV5-6 and TRBJ2-3; D is unclear. The CDR3 extends over 13 amino acids. Per the germline V gene, CDR1 is SGHDT and CDR2 is YYEEEE. V lost 9 bases and J lost 2, with 13 bases in between. CDR3 sequence (DNA): TGTGCCACCACCGGTCGGTTCACAGATACGCAGTATTTT. This sequence encodes CATTGRFTDTQYF.

This clone has just one count. The chain links TRBV28 to TRBJ1-2; D ambiguous. The CDR3 extends over 12 amino acids. Germline CDR1 is MDHEN and CDR2 is SYDVKM. The V end lost 6 bases, the J end lost 6 bases, and 11 bases lay between the germline ends. The CDR3 loop reads CASRRAPDGYTF. The CDR3 coding sequence is TGTGCCAGCAGGAGGGCCCCCGATGGCTACACCTTC.

Concerning this clone itself: At one end, the junction sequence differs from germline, possibly due to a read error. The chain is built from TRBV30 and TRBJ2-4; perhaps TRBD1 as D (6 bases). The CDR3 totals 14 residues. Per the germline V gene, CDR1 is GTSNPN and CDR2 is SVGIG (reference sequence). The DNA for the CDR3 is TGTGCCTGGAGTGACAGGGCGAACAAAAACAGTCAGTACTTC. It encodes CAWSDRANKNSQYF.

The chain has TRBV6-5 and TRBJ2-7; 7 positions match TRBD2. The CDR3 contains 16 residues. With 0 bases clipped from V and 1 base from J, the junction kept 6 bases outside the gene matches. Germline CDR1 reads MNHEY; CDR2 reads SVGAGI. CDR3 amino acids: CASSYSGGAGSYEQYF. CDR3 nucleotides: TGTGCCAGCAGTTACTCTGGCGGAGCGGGGTCCTACGAGCAGTACTTC.

This clone was counted once. The gene calls are TRBV7-8 and TRBJ2-7, with TRBD2 identical over 11 bases. CDR3 length equals 15 residues. The V segment lost 4 bases and the J segment 3 bases; nucleotides outside the gene matches: 5. Germline assignment: CDR1 SGHVS and CDR2 FQNEAQ. CDR3: CASSSLAGGNYEQYF. Written as DNA, the CDR3 is TGTGCCAGCAGCTCCCTAGCGGGAGGCAACTACGAGCAGTACTTC.

V is TRBV28 and J is TRBJ1-1; D is possibly TRBD1 (5 bases). CDR1 and CDR2 from the germline V gene are MDHEN and SYDVKM. The length of the CDR3 is 14 residues. V lost 4 bases, J lost 4 bases, and 13 bases lay in between. DNA for the CDR3: TGTGCCAGCAGTTCCCTAACGGGGGGCACTGAAGCTTTCTTT. Protein product: CASSSLTGGTEAFF.

This chain uses TRBV2 with TRBJ2-2; D is unclear. Germline lookup yields CDR1 SNHLY and CDR2 FYNNEI. V was trimmed by 4 bases and J by 1 base, leaving 10 bases between them. There are 15 residues in the CDR3. The CDR3 protein is CASSVNSQNTGELFF. CDR3 DNA sequence: TGTGCCAGCAGTGTAAATAGCCAGAACACCGGGGAGCTGTTTTTT. Full variable domain (missing parts from reference TRBV2 and TRBJ2-2): EPEVTQTPSHQVTQMGQEVILRCVPISNHLYFYWYRQILGQKVEFLVSFYNNEISEKSEIFDDQFSVERPDGSNFTLKIRSTKLEDSAMYFCASSVNSQNTGELFFGEGSRLTVL.

The gene calls are TRBV5-1 and TRBJ2-1; tentative D call: TRBD2 (5 bases). The ends were cut back, 0 bases at V and 7 bases at J, with 11 bases in the middle. The CDR3 is 14 residues long. CDR1 is SGHRS and CDR2 is YFSETQ in the germline V gene. CDR3 sequence (DNA): TGCGCCAGCAGCTTGGCCCCTGGAGGAAATGAGCAGTTCTTC. It codes for CASSLAPGGNEQFF.